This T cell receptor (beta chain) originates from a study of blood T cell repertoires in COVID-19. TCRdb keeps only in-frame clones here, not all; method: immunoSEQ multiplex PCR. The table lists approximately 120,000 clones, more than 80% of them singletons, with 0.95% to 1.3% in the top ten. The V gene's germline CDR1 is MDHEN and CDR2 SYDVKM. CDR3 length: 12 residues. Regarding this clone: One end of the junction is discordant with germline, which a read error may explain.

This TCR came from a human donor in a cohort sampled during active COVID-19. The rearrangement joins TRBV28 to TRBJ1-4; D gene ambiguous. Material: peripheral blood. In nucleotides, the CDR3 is TGTGCCAGCAGTCCCCCTGGAGGCATCGAGGTTTTT. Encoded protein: CASSPPGGIEVF. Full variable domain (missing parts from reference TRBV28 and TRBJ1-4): DVKVTQSSRYLVKRTGEKVFLECVQDMDHENMFWYRQDPGLGLRLIYFSYDVKMKEKGDIPEGYSVSREKKERFSLILESASTNQTSMYLCASSPPGGIEVFGSGTQLSVL.